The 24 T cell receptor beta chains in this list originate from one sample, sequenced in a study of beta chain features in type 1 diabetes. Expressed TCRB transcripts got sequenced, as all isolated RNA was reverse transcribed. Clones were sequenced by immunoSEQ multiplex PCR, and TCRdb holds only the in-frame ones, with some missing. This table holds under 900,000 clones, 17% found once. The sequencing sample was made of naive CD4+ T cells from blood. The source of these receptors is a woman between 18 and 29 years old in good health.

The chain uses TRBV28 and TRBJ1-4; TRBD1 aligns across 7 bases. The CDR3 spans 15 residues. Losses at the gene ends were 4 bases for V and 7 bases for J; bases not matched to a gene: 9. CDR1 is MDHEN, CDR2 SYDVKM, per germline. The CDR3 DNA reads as TGTGCCAGCAGTTCGCCAGGGGGGGATGCTGAAAAACTGTTTTTT. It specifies CASSSPGGDAEKLFF.

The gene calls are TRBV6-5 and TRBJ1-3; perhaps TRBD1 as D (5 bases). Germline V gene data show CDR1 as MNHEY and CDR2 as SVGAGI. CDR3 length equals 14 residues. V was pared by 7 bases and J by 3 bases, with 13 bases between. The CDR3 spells CASIGPTGGNTIYF. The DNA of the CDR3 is TGTGCCAGCATTGGTCCAACAGGTGGAAACACCATATATTTT.

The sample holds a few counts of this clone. The CDR3 DNA sequence: TGTGCCAGCAGCTTAAGCCCAGATGAAAAACTGTTTTTT. As protein: CASSLSPDEKLFF. The rearrangement links TRBV7-6 to TRBJ1-4, with D unresolved. Germline V lookup: CDR1 SGHVS, CDR2 FNYEAQ. This CDR3 spans 13 amino acids. Trimming shortened V by 2 bases and J by 6 bases, and 7 bases separated the two germline ends.

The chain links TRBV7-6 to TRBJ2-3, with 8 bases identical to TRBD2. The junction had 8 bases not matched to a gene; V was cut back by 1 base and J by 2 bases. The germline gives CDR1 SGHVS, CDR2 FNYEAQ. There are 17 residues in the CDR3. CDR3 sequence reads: CASSLGSGLALTDTQYF. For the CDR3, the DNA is TGTGCCAGCAGCTTAGGTTCAGGACTAGCTCTCACAGATACGCAGTATTTT.

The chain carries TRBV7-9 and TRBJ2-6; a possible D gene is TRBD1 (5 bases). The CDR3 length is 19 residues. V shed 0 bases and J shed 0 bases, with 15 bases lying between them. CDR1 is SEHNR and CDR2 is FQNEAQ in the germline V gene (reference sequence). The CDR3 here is CASSLASLGAHSGANVLTF. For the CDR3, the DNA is TGTGCCAGCAGCTTAGCGTCTCTAGGGGCCCACTCTGGGGCCAACGTCCTGACTTTC.

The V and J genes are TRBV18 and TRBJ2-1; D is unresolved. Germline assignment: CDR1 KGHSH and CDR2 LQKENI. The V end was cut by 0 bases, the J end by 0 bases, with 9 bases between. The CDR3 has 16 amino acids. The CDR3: CASSPPVLRSYNEQFF. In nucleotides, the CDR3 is TGTGCCAGCTCACCACCGGTTCTCCGCTCCTACAATGAGCAGTTCTTC.

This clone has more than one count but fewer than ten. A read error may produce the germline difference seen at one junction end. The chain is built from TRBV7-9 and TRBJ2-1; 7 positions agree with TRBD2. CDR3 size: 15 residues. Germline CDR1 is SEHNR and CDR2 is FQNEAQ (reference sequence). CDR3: CASSFQRDSHNEQFF. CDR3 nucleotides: TGTGCCAGCAGCTTCCAGCGGGACTCCCACAATGAGCAGTTCTTC.

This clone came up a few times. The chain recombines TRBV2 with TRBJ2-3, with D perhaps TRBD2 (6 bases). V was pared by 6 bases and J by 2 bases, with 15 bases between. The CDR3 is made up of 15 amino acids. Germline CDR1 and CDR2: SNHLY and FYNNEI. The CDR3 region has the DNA TGTGCCAGCAGCTATCGGGAGACCGTCACAGATACGCAGTATTTT. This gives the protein CASSYRETVTDTQYF.

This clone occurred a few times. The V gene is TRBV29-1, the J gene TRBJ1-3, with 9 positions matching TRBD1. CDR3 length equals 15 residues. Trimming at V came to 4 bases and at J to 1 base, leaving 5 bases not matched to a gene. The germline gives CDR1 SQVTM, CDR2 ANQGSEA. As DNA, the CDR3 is TGCAGCGTTGTTTTACAGGGGGCGTCTGGAAACACCATATATTTT. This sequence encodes CSVVLQGASGNTIYF.

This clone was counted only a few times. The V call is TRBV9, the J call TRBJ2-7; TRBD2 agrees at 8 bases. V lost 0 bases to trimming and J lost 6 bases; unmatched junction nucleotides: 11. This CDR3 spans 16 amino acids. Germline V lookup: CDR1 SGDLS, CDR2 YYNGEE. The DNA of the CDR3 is TGTGCCAGCAGCGTAGATTCGGTTTTACTAGCGGCCGAGCAGTACTTC. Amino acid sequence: CASSVDSVLLAAEQYF.

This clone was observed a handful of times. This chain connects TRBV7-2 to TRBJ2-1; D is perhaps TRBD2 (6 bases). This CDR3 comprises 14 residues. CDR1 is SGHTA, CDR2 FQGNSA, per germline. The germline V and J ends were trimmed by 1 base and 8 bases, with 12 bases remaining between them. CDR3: CASSLVAGGDEQFF. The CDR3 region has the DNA TGTGCCAGCAGCTTAGTAGCCGGGGGTGATGAGCAGTTCTTC. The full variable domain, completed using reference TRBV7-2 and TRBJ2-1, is GAGVSQSPSNKVTEKGKDVELRCDPISGHTALYWYRQSLGQGLEFLIYFQGNSAPDKSGLPSDRFSAERTGGSVSTLTIQRTQQEDSAVYLCASSLVAGGDEQFFGPGTRLTVL.

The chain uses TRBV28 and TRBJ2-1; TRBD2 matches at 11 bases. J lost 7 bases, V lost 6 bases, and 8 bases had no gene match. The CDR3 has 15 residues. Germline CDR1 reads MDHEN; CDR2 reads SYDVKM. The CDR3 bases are TGTGCCAGCAGCTCGGGACTAGCGGCTGGGAATGAGCAGTTCTTC. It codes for CASSSGLAAGNEQFF.

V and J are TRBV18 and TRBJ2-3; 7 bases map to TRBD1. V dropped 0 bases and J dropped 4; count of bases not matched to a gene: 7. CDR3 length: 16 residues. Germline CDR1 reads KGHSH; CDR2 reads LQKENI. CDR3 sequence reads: CASSPPTGRVSDTQYF. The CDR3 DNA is TGTGCCAGCTCACCACCGACAGGGCGGGTCTCAGATACGCAGTATTTT.

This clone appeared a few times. The CDR3 loop is CASSLAHGEQFF. The DNA for the CDR3 is TGTGCCAGCAGCTTAGCGCACGGTGAGCAGTTCTTC. This chain uses TRBV7-9 with TRBJ2-1; the D is unclear. The V gene lost 0 bases and the J gene lost 9 bases, with 6 bases spanning the gap. Looked up from germline, CDR1 is SEHNR and CDR2 is FQNEAQ (reference sequence). CDR3 length: 12 residues.

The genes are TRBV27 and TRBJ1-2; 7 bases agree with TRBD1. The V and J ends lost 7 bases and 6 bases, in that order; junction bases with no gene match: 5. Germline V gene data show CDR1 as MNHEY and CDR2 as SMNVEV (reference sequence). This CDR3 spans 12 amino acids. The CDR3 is CASKTGINGYTF. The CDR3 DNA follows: TGTGCCAGCAAGACAGGGATCAATGGCTACACCTTC.

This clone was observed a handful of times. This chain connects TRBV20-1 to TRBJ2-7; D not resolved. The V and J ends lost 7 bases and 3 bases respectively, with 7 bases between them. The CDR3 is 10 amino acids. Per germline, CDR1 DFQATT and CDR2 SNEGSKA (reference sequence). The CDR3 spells CSGMDYEQYF. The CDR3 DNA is TGCAGTGGGATGGACTACGAGCAGTACTTC.

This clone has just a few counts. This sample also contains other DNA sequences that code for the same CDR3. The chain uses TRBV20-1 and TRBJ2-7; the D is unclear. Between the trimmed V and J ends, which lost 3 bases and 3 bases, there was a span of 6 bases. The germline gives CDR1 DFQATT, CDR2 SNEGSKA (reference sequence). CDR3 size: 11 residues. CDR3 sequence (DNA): TGCAGTGCTAGGGGGAACTACGAGCAGTACTTC. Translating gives CSARGNYEQYF.

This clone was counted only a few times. The CDR3 spells CAISDPRDRVHGYTF. The CDR3 nucleotides read TGTGCCATCAGTGACCCTAGGGACAGGGTTCATGGCTACACCTTC. The V call is TRBV10-3, the J call TRBJ1-2; TRBD1 matches at 9 bases. The CDR3 runs to 15 residues. With 3 bases clipped from V and 6 bases from J, the junction kept 8 bases outside the gene matches. Germline CDR1 and CDR2: ENHRY and SYGVKD.

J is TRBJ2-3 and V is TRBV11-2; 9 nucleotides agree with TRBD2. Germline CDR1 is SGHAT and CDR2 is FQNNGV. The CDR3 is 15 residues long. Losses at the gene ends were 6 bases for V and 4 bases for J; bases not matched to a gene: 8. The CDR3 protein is CASSSRGGRADTQYF. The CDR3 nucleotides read TGTGCCAGCAGTTCCCGAGGCGGGAGGGCAGATACGCAGTATTTT. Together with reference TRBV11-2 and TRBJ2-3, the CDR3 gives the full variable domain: EAGVAQSPRYKIIEKRQSVAFWCNPISGHATLYWYQQILGQGPKLLIQFQNNGVVDDSQLPKDRFSAERLKGVDSTLKIQPAKLEDSAVYLCASSSRGGRADTQYFGPGTRLTVL.

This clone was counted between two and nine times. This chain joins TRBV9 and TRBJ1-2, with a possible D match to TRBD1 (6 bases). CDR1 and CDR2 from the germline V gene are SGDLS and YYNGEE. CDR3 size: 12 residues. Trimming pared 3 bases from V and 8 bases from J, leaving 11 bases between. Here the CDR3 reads CASSGDRWGYTF. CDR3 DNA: TGTGCCAGCAGCGGAGACAGGTGGGGCTACACCTTC. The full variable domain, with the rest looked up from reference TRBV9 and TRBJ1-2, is DSGVTQTPKHLITATGQRVTLRCSPRSGDLSVYWYQQSLDQGLQFLIQYYNGEERAKGNILERFSAQQFPDLHSELNLSSLELGDSALYFCASSGDRWGYTFGSGTRLTVV.

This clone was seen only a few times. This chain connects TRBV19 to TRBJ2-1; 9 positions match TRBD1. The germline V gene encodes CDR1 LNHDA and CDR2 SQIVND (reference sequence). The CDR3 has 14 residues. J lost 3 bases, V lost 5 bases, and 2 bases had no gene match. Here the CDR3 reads CASSLGQGYNEQFF. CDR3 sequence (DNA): TGTGCCAGTAGTTTGGGACAGGGCTACAATGAGCAGTTCTTC.

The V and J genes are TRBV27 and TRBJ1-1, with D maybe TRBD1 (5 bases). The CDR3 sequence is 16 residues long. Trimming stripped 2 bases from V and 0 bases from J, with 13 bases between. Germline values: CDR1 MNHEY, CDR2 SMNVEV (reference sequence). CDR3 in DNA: TGTGCCAGCAGTTTACATCCCCGGGGGGTGAACACTGAAGCTTTCTTT. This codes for CASSLHPRGVNTEAFF.

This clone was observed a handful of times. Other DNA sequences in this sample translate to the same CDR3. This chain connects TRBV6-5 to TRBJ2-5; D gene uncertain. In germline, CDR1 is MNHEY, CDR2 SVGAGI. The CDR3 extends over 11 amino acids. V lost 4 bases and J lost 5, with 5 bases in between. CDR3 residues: CASSSSETQYF. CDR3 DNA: TGTGCCAGCAGTTCATCCGAGACCCAGTACTTC.

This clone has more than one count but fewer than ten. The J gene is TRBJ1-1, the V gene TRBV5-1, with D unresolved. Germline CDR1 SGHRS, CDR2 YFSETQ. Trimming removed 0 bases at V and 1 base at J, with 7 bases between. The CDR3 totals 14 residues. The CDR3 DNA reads TGCGCCAGCAGCTTGGTCTCAAGGAACACTGAAGCTTTCTTT. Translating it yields CASSLVSRNTEAFF. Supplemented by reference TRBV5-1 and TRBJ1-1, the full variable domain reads KAGVTQTPRYLIKTRGQQVTLSCSPISGHRSVSWYQQTPGQGLQFLFEYFSETQRNKGNFPGRFSGRQFSNSRSEMNVSTLELGDSALYLCASSLVSRNTEAFFGQGTRLTVV.